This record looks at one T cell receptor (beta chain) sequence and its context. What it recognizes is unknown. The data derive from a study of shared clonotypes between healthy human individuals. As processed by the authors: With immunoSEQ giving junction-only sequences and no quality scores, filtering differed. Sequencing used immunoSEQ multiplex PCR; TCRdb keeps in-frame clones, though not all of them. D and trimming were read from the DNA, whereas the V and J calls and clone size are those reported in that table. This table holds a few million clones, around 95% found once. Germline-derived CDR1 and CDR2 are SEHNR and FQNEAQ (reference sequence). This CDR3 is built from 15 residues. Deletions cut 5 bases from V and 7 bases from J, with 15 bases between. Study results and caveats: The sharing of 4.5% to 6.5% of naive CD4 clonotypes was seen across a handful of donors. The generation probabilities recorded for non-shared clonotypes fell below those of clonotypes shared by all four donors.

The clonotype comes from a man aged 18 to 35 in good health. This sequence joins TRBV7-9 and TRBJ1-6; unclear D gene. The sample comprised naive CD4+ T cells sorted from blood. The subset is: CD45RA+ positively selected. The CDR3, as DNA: TGTGCCAGCAGCCTCACCGCTGGCTGGAATTCACCCCTCCACTTT. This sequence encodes CASSLTAGWNSPLHF. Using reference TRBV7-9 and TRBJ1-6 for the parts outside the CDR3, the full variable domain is DTGVSQNPRHKITKRGQNVTFRCDPISEHNRLYWYRQTLGQGPEFLTYFQNEAQLEKSRLLSDRFSAERPKGSFSTLEIQRTEQGDSAMYLCASSLTAGWNSPLHFGNGTRLTVT.